The 21 T cell receptor beta chains in this list originate from one sample, sequenced in a study of blood T cell repertoires in COVID-19. Method: immunoSEQ multiplex PCR; TCRdb's copy keeps in-frame clones and lacks some. Here the sample spans 400,000 or so clones, approximately 90% being singletons. Sequencing was performed on peripheral blood. These receptors were collected from a man aged 18 to 30 with COVID-19, enrolled during active disease.

This sequence joins TRBV11-2 and TRBJ2-3; D is perhaps TRBD2 (5 bases). V was pared by 3 bases and J by 5 bases, with 12 bases between. The V gene's germline CDR1 is SGHAT and CDR2 FQNNGV. The CDR3 extends over 14 amino acids. The DNA of the CDR3 is TGTGCCAGCAGCTTCGGGCTAGCTGGAGATACGCAGTATTTT. This encodes CASSFGLAGDTQYF.

J is TRBJ1-1 and V is TRBV11-2; D is perhaps TRBD1 (6 bases). Germline values: CDR1 SGHAT, CDR2 FQNNGV. Trimming pared 5 bases from V and 1 base from J, leaving 14 bases between. The CDR3 contains 15 residues. In nucleotides, the CDR3 is TGTGCCAGCAGCCCGATACAGGGTAAGAACACTGAAGCTTTCTTT. The encoded protein is CASSPIQGKNTEAFF.

The rearrangement links TRBV29-1 to TRBJ2-1; TRBD1 matches at 10 bases. V shed 4 bases, J shed 5 bases, and the junction held 5 bases outside the gene matches. The CDR3 has 14 residues. CDR1 is SQVTM and CDR2 is ANQGSEA in the germline V gene. The CDR3 here is CSVAGQGTHNEQFF. CDR3 in DNA: TGCAGCGTTGCGGGACAGGGGACACACAATGAGCAGTTCTTC.

This sequence joins TRBV24-1 and TRBJ2-1; tentative D call: TRBD1 (6 bases). Germline V lookup: CDR1 KGHDR, CDR2 SFDVKD. V was cut by 3 bases and J by 7 bases, with 12 bases left in between. This CDR3 comprises 14 residues. The CDR3 spells CATSDAKGVNEQFF. CDR3 DNA sequence: TGTGCCACCAGTGATGCTAAGGGGGTGAATGAGCAGTTCTTC.

The CDR3 sequence is CATSDPGAGETQYF. The CDR3 nucleotides are TGTGCCACCAGTGACCCAGGGGCAGGGGAGACCCAGTACTTC. This chain uses TRBV24-1 with TRBJ2-5, with D maybe TRBD1 (6 bases). Germline assignment: CDR1 KGHDR and CDR2 SFDVKD. This CDR3 has 14 residues. V gave up 4 bases and J gave up 5 bases, with 13 bases separating them.

The V call is TRBV1, the J call TRBJ2-7; the table gives TRBD2 as D, unverified against the DNA. TRBV1 is recorded as a pseudogene. This CDR3 spans 15 amino acids. CDR3 sequence reads: CTSSQSWSHSYEQYF. The CDR3 DNA reads TGCACCAGCAGCCAAAGCTGGTCCCACTCCTACGAGCAGTACTTC.

The chain links TRBV5-1 to TRBJ2-1; tentatively, D is TRBD2 (5 bases). Germline V gene lookup returns CDR1 SGHRS and CDR2 YFSETQ. V was cut by 0 bases and J by 0 bases, with 10 bases left in between. The CDR3 is 16 residues long. This CDR3 is CASSLVPGSSYNEQFF. DNA of the CDR3: TGCGCCAGCAGCTTGGTTCCGGGGAGCTCCTACAATGAGCAGTTCTTC. Together with reference TRBV5-1 and TRBJ2-1, the CDR3 gives the full variable domain: KAGVTQTPRYLIKTRGQQVTLSCSPISGHRSVSWYQQTPGQGLQFLFEYFSETQRNKGNFPGRFSGRQFSNSRSEMNVSTLELGDSALYLCASSLVPGSSYNEQFFGPGTRLTVL.

The chain uses TRBV6-5 and TRBJ2-1; D remains unclear. This CDR3 is built from 13 residues. CDR1 MNHEY and CDR2 SVGAGI come from the germline V gene. The V end lost 6 bases, the J end lost 6 bases, and 12 bases lay between the germline ends. CDR3 in amino acids: CASSAMLSNEQFF. Here the CDR3 DNA reads TGTGCCAGCAGCGCCATGCTCAGCAATGAGCAGTTCTTC.

The chain combines TRBV10-3 with TRBJ2-4; D is perhaps TRBD1 (5 bases). This CDR3 comprises 13 residues. The germline gives CDR1 ENHRY, CDR2 SYGVKD. The V and J ends lost 7 bases and 0 bases respectively, with 7 bases between them. The CDR3 sequence is CAINDRAKNIQYF. As DNA, the CDR3 is TGTGCCATCAATGACAGAGCCAAAAACATTCAGTACTTC.

About this clone itself: Other DNA sequences in the sample encode the same CDR3. The CDR3 bases are TGTGCCAGCAGTTCGTACACAGATACGCAGTATTTT. It encodes CASSSYTDTQYF. This chain links TRBV6-5 with TRBJ2-3; no clear D. V lost 4 bases and J 2 bases, leaving 4 bases between the germline ends. Germline loops: CDR1 MNHEY, CDR2 SVGAGI. The CDR3 contains 12 residues.

The chain carries TRBV9 and TRBJ1-2; D is uncertain. This CDR3 has 13 amino acids. Germline values: CDR1 SGDLS, CDR2 YYNGEE. V gave up 2 bases and J gave up 8 bases, with 13 bases separating them. CDR3 amino acids: CASSVVEGWGYTF. The CDR3 bases are TGTGCCAGCAGCGTGGTCGAGGGCTGGGGCTACACCTTC.

The chain couples TRBV28 to TRBJ2-1, with TRBD1 as a possible D gene (5 bases). This CDR3 region has 12 residues. The ends were cut back, 4 bases at V and 9 bases at J, with 10 bases in the middle. The V gene's germline CDR1 is MDHEN and CDR2 SYDVKM. The CDR3 is CASSSLGREQFF. The CDR3 DNA reads TGTGCCAGCAGTTCCCTGGGGCGTGAGCAGTTCTTC.

The J gene is TRBJ2-5, the V gene TRBV27; the match to TRBD2 covers 9 bases. J lost 1 base, V lost 3 bases, and 6 bases had no gene match. Looked up from germline, CDR1 is MNHEY and CDR2 is SMNVEV (reference sequence). The CDR3 runs 16 residues. The chain's CDR3 is CASSLEAGGPQETQYF. The CDR3, as DNA: TGTGCCAGCAGTTTGGAAGCGGGGGGACCCCAAGAGACCCAGTACTTC.

This chain uses TRBV2 with TRBJ2-1, with D unclear. There are 13 residues in the CDR3. Germline V gene sequence: CDR1 SNHLY, CDR2 FYNNEI. V lost 5 bases and J 8 bases, leaving 13 bases between the germline ends. The CDR3: CASSRLGLHEQFF. CDR3 bases: TGTGCCAGCAGTCGGCTAGGTCTCCATGAGCAGTTCTTC.

The rearrangement joins TRBV5-4 to TRBJ2-3; 10 bases are shared with TRBD1. The CDR3 has 15 residues. The germline gives CDR1 SGHNT, CDR2 YYREEE (reference sequence). The ends lost 2 bases at V and 6 bases at J; junction bases unmatched: 6. CDR3 nucleotide sequence: TGTGCCAGCAGCTTTGGGACAGGGGAATCGGATACGCAGTATTTT. The encoded protein is CASSFGTGESDTQYF.

The V and J genes are TRBV2 and TRBJ1-6; TRBD1 matches at 7 bases. This CDR3 has 15 amino acids. Per the germline V gene, CDR1 is SNHLY and CDR2 is FYNNEI. Trimming removed 7 bases from V and 4 bases from J; junction bases left unmatched: 7. The CDR3, as DNA: TGTGCCAGCATTCCGGACAGGAATTATAATTCACCCCTCCACTTT. It is translated as CASIPDRNYNSPLHF.

The chain has TRBV5-4 and TRBJ1-3; tentatively, D is TRBD1 (5 bases). With 5 bases removed from V and 9 bases from J, the gap between germline ends came to 21 bases. Looked up from germline, CDR1 is SGHNT and CDR2 is YYREEE (reference sequence). The CDR3 runs 15 residues. For the CDR3, the DNA is TGTGCCAGCAGTTCGGGGGGGTCTTCAGAGGGCACCATATATTTT. Translating it yields CASSSGGSSEGTIYF. Supplemented by reference TRBV5-4 and TRBJ1-3, the full variable domain reads ETGVTQSPTHLIKTRGQQVTLRCSSQSGHNTVSWYQQALGQGPQFIFQYYREEENGRGNFPPRFSGLQFPNYSSELNVNALELDDSALYLCASSSGGSSEGTIYFGEGSWLTVV.

The J gene is TRBJ2-5, the V gene TRBV19; maybe TRBD2 (5 bases). Germline V gene lookup returns CDR1 LNHDA and CDR2 SQIVND (reference sequence). This CDR3 region has 14 residues. V lost 6 bases to trimming and J lost 4 bases, with 15 bases between them. The CDR3 DNA is TGTGCCAGTAGCCCGGGATCCGGACTAGAGACCCAGTACTTC. Translated, it gives CASSPGSGLETQYF.

This rearrangement joins TRBV18 to TRBJ1-3, with 8 bases that match TRBD1. The CDR3 consists of 14 residues. The junction had 0 bases not matched to a gene; V was cut back by 3 bases and J by 2 bases. Germline CDR1 KGHSH, CDR2 LQKENI. The CDR3 is CASSPDRAGNTIYF. The CDR3 nucleotides read TGTGCCAGCTCACCGGACAGGGCTGGAAACACCATATATTTT.

This chain joins TRBV27 and TRBJ2-7; 7 bases map to TRBD1. The V segment lost 6 bases and the J segment 3 bases; nucleotides outside the gene matches: 8. Germline-derived CDR1 and CDR2 are MNHEY and SMNVEV (reference sequence). This CDR3 spans 14 amino acids. This CDR3 reads CASSHRGPGYEQYF. CDR3 nucleotides: TGTGCCAGCAGCCACAGGGGCCCCGGCTACGAGCAGTACTTC.

J is TRBJ1-5 and V is TRBV10-1; D is perhaps TRBD1 (5 bases). The V end lost 5 bases, the J end lost 4 bases, and 12 bases lay between the germline ends. Germline CDR1 reads WNHNN; CDR2 reads SYGVQD (reference sequence). The CDR3 covers 14 residues. CDR3 in DNA: TGCGCCAGCAGTTCGGGGGTCGGAAATCAGCCCCAGCATTTT. Protein product: CASSSGVGNQPQHF.